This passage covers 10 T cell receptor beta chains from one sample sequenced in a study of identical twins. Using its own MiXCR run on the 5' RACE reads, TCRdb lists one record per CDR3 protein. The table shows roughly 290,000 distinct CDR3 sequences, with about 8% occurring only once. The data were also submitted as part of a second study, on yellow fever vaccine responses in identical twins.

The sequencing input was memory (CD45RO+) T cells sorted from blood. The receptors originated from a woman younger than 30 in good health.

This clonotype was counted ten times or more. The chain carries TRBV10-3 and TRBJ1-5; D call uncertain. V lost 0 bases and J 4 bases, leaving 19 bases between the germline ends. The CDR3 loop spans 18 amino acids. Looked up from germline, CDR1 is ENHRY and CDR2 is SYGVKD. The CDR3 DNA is TGTGCCATCAGTGAGTCTTGGCAGGCAATAGGCCTTAATCAGCCCCAGCATTTT. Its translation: CAISESWQAIGLNQPQHF.

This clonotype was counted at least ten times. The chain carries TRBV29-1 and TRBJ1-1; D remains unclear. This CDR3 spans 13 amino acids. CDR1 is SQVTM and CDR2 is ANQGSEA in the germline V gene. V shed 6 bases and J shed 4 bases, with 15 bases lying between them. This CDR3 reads CSVGGSLGTEAFF. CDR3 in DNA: TGCAGCGTCGGAGGATCCTTGGGCACTGAAGCTTTCTTT.

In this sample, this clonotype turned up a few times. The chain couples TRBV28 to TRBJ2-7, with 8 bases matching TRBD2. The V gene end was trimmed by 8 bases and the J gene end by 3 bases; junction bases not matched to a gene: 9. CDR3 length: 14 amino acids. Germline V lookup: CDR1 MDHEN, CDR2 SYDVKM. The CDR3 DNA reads TGTGCCAGCGGCCTAGCGGGTCTTTACTACGAGCAGTACTTC. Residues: CASGLAGLYYEQYF.

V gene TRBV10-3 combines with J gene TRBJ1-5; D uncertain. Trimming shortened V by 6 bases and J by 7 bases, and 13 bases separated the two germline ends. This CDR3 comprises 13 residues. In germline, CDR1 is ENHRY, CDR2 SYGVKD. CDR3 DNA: TGTGCCATCAGCGACTCAGTGGGACAGCCCCAGCATTTT. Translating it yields CAISDSVGQPQHF.

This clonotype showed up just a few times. CDR3 in amino acids: CSASNPGGEKLFF. The DNA of the CDR3 is TGCAGTGCTAGTAACCCTGGGGGTGAAAAACTGTTTTTT. The chain recombines TRBV20-1 with TRBJ1-4; TRBD1 is a possible D gene (5 bases). V was trimmed by 3 bases and J by 7 bases, leaving 12 bases between them. Germline V gives CDR1 DFQATT, CDR2 SNEGSKA (reference sequence). The length of the CDR3 is 13 residues.

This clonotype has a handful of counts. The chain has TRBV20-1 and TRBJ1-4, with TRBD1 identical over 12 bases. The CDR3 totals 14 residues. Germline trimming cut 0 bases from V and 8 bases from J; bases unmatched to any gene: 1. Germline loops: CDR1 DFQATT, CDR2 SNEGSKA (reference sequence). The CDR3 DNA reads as TGCAGTGCTAGAGACGGGACAGGGGGCGAAAAACTGTTTTTT. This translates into CSARDGTGGEKLFF.

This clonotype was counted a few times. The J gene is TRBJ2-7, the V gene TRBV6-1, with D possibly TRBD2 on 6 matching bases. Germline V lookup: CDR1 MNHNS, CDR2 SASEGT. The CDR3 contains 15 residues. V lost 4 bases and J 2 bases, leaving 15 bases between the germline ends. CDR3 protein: CASSGGIAEAYEQYF. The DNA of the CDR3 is TGTGCCAGCAGTGGGGGGATAGCGGAGGCCTACGAGCAGTACTTC.

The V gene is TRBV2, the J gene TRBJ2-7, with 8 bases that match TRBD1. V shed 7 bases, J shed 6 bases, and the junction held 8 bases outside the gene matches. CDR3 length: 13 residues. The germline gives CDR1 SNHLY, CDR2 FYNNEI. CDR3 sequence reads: CASNPDRAGEQYV. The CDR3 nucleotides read TGTGCCAGCAATCCGGACAGGGCGGGCGAGCAGTACGTC.

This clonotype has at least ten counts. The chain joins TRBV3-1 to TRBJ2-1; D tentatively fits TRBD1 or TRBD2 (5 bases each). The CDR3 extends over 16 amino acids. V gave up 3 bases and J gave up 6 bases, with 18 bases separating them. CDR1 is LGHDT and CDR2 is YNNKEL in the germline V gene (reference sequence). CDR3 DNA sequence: TGTGCCAGCAGCCAGACCCCCCACGGGGCCCCCAATGAGCAGTTCTTC. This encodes CASSQTPHGAPNEQFF.

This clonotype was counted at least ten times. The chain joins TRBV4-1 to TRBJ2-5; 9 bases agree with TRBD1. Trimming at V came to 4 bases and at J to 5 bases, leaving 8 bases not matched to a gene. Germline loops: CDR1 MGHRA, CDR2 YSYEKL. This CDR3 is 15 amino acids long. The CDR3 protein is CASSLPGTGRETQYF. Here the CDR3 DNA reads TGCGCCAGCAGCCTCCCCGGGACAGGGAGGGAGACCCAGTACTTC.